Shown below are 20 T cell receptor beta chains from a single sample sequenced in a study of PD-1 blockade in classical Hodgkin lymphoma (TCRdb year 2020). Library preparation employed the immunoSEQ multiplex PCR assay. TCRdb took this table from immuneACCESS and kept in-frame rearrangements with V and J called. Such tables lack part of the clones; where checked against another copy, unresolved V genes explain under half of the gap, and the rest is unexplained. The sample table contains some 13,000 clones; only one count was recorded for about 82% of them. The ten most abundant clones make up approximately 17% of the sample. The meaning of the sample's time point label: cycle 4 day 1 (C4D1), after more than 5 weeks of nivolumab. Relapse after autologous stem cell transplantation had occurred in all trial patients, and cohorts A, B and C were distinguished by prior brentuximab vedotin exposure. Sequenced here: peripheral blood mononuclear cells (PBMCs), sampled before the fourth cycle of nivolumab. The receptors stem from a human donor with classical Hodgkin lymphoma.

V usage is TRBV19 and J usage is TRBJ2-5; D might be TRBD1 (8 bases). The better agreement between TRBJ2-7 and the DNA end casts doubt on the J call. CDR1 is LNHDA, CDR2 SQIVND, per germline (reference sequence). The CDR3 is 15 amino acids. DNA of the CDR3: TGTGCCAGTAGTATAGCGACAGGGGAGGGCTACGAGCAGTACTTC. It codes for CASSIATGEGYEQYF.

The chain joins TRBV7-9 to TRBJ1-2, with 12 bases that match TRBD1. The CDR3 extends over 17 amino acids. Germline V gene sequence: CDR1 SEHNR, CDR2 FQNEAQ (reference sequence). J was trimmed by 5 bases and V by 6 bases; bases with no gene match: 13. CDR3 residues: CASRGVRDRGLQYGYTF. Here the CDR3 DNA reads TGTGCCAGCAGGGGCGTTAGGGACAGGGGGCTTCAGTATGGCTACACCTTC.

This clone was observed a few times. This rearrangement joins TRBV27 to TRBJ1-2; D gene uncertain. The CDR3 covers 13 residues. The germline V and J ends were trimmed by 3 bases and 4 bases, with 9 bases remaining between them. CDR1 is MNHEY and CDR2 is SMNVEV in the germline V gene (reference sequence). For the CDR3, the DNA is TGTGCCAGCAGTTTGCGGCGGGGCTATGGCTACACCTTC. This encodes CASSLRRGYGYTF.

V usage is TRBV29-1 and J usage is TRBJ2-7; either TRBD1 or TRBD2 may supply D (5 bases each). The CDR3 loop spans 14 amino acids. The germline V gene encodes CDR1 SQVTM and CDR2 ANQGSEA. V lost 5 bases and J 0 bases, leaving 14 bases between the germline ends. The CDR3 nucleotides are TGCAGCGTTTCCGGGACGGTCAGCTCCTACGAGCAGTACTTC. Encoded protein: CSVSGTVSSYEQYF.

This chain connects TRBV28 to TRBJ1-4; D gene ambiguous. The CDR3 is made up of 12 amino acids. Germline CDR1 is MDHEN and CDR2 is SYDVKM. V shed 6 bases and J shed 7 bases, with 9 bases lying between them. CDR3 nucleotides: TGTGCCAGCAGCCTTGATCCTGAAAAACTGTTTTTT. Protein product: CASSLDPEKLFF.

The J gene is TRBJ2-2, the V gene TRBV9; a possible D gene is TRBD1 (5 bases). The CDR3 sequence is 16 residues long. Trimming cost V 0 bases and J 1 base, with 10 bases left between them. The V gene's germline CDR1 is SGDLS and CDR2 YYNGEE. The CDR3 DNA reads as TGTGCCAGCAGCGTAGAATGGACATTGAACACCGGGGAGCTGTTTTTT. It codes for CASSVEWTLNTGELFF.

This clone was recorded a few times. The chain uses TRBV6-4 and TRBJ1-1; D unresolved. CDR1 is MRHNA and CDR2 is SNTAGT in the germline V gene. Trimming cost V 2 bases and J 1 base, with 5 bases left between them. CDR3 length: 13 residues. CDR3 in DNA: TGTGCCAGCAGTGACAGGGCGAACACTGAAGCTTTCTTT. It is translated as CASSDRANTEAFF.

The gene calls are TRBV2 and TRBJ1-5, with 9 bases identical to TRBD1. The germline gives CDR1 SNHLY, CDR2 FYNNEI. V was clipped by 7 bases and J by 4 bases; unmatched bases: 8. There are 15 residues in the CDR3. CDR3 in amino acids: CASTPGDRVNQPQHF. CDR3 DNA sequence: TGTGCCAGCACCCCAGGGGACAGGGTAAATCAGCCCCAGCATTTT.

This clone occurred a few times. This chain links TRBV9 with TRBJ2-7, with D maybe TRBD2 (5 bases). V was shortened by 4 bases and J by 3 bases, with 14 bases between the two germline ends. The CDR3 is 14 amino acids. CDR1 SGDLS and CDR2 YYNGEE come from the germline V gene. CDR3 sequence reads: CASSRIPGNYEQYF. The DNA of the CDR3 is TGTGCCAGCAGCCGGATTCCGGGAAACTACGAGCAGTACTTC. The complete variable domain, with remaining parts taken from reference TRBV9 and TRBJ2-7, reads DSGVTQTPKHLITATGQRVTLRCSPRSGDLSVYWYQQSLDQGLQFLIQYYNGEERAKGNILERFSAQQFPDLHSELNLSSLELGDSALYFCASSRIPGNYEQYFGPGTRLTVT.

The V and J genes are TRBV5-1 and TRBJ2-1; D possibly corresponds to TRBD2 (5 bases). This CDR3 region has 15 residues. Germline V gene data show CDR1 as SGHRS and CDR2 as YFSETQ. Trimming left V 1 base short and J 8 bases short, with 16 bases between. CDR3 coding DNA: TGCGCCAGCAGCTTGATGAGAGGGATGGCCGATGAGCAGTTCTTC. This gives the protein CASSLMRGMADEQFF.

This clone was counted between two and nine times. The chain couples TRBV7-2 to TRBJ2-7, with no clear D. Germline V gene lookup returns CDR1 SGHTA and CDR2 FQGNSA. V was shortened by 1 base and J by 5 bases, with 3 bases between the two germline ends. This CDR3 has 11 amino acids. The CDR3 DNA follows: TGTGCCAGCAGCTTAGTTAACGAGCAGTACTTC. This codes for CASSLVNEQYF.

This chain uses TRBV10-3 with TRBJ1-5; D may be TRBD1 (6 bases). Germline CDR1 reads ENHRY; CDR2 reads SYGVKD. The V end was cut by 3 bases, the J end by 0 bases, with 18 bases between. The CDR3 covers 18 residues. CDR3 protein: CAISDFRGGQNSNQPQHF. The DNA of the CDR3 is TGTGCCATCAGTGATTTTCGGGGGGGACAAAATAGCAATCAGCCCCAGCATTTT.

In DNA, the CDR3 is TGTGCCAGCAGTTTGGGGAATACCTACGAGCAGTACTTC. Protein sequence: CASSLGNTYEQYF. This chain joins TRBV7-2 and TRBJ2-7; D ambiguous. V lost 6 bases to trimming and J lost 2 bases, with 11 bases between them. CDR1 is SGHTA, CDR2 FQGNSA, per germline. This CDR3 contains 13 residues.

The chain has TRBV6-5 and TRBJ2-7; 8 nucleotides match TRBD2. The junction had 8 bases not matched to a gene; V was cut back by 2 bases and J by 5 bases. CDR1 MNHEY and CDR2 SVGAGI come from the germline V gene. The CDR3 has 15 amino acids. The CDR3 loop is CASSYQTGGPDEQYF. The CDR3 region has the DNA TGTGCCAGCAGTTACCAGACGGGGGGGCCGGACGAGCAGTACTTC.

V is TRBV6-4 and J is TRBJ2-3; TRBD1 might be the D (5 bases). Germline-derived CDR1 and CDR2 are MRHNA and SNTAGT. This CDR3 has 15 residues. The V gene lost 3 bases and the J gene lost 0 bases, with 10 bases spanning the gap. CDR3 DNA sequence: TGTGCCAGCAGTGAGGATCAGGGTAGCACAGATACGCAGTATTTT. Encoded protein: CASSEDQGSTDTQYF.

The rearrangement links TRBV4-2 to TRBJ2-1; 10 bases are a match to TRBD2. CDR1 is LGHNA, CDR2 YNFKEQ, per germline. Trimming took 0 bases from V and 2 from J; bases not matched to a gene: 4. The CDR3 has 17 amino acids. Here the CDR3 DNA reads TGTGCCAGCAGCCAAGAGGCTAGCGGGGGACCCTACAATGAGCAGTTCTTC. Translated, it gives CASSQEASGGPYNEQFF.

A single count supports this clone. In DNA form, the CDR3 reads TGTGCCAGCAGCTTAACCGGGAGCGAGGGGGAGCAGTTCTTC. As protein: CASSLTGSEGEQFF. This chain links TRBV11-2 with TRBJ2-1, with D maybe TRBD2 (6 bases). Germline values: CDR1 SGHAT, CDR2 FQNNGV. With 2 bases removed from V and 10 bases from J, the gap between germline ends came to 15 bases. This CDR3 has 14 amino acids.

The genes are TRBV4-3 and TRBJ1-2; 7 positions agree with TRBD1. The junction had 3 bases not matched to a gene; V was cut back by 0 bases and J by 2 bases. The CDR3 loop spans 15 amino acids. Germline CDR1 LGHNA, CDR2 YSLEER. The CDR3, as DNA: TGCGCCAGCAGCCAAGATCCCAGGGGGAACTATGGCTACACCTTC. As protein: CASSQDPRGNYGYTF.

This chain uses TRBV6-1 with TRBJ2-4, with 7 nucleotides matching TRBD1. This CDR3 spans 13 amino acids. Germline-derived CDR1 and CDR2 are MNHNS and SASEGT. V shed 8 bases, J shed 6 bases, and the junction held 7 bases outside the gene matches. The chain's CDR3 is CASRSGTANIQYF. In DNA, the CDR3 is TGTGCCAGCCGATCCGGGACAGCAAACATTCAGTACTTC.

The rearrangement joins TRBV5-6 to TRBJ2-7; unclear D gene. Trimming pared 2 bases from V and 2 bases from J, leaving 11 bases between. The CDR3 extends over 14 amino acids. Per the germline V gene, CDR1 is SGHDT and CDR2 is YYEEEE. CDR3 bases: TGTGCCAGCAGCTTACTGACGGATCCCTACGAGCAGTACTTC. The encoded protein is CASSLLTDPYEQYF.